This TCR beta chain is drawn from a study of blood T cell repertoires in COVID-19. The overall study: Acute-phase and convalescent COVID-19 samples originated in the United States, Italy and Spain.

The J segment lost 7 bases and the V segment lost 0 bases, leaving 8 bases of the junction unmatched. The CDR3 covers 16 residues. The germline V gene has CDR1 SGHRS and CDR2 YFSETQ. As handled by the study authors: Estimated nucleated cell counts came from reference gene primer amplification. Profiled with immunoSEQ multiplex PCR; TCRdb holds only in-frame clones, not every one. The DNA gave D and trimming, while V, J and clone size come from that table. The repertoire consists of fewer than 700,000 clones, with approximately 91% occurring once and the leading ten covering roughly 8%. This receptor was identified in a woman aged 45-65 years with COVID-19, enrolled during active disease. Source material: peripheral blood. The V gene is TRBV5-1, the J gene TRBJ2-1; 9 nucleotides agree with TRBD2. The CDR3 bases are TGCGCCAGCAGCTTGGATCCAGCGGGGGGCGGAAATGAGCAGTTCTTC. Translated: CASSLDPAGGGNEQFF.